This T cell receptor beta chain was identified during a study of cytomegalovirus exposure and HLA in healthy donors. The study's findings and limits: There were 150 to 200 TCR beta chains listed as cytomegalovirus-associated. Sequencing probably produced one cluster of sequence variants that were highly shared. Confirmation was obtained in vitro that three CMV-associated chains are specific for CMV antigens. Clonal expansion, a later analysis showed, was greater in HLA-associated TCR beta chains than in equally common others.

On this clone: What it binds is not known.

PCR was performed using 60 Vbeta and 13 Jbeta primers. Method: immunoSEQ multiplex PCR; TCRdb's copy keeps in-frame clones and lacks some. In the table there are 100,000 to 150,000 clones, around 73% of which are singletons. Sequenced: PBMCs. This TCR came from a man aged 60 to 69 in good health and CMV-seropositive.

CDR3 DNA: TGTGCCTGGAGTACTAGTACTCAGCCCCAGCATTTT. Protein: CAWSTSTQPQHF. The chain uses TRBV30 and TRBJ1-5; D uncertain. V dropped 2 bases and J dropped 6 bases, with 8 bases sitting between them. The CDR3 consists of 12 residues. CDR1 and CDR2 from the germline V gene are GTSNPN and SVGIG (reference sequence).